Sequencing of this T cell receptor beta chain was carried out in a study of T cells in Graves' hyperthyroidism and ophthalmopathy. For Graves' hyperthyroidism to be stable, ophthalmopathy could not progress within 18 months. This clonotype was observed at least ten times. The CDR3 totals 15 residues. CDR1 is DFQATT, CDR2 SNEGSKA, per germline (reference sequence). What was amplified from RNA transcripts were TCR beta CDR3 regions. Carried out on the TCR CDR3, a first-round RT-PCR used the HTBI primer set. TCRdb reprocessed the multiplex PCR reads via MiXCR and lists one record per CDR3 protein. The repertoire includes about 360,000 distinct CDR3 sequences, around 13% of them detected once, and 9.2% sits in the top ten.

This TCR was recovered from a woman under 30 with Graves' hyperthyroidism. The sequencing sample was made of blood. The J gene is TRBJ2-4, the V gene TRBV20-1; 7 bases are shared with TRBD2. The CDR3 DNA is TGCAGCGCCTCCGATCGGGAGGAGGTCAAAAACATTCAGTACTTC. This gives the protein CSASDREEVKNIQYF.